Presented here are 29 T cell receptor beta chains from one specimen sequenced in a study of cytomegalovirus exposure and HLA in healthy donors. It was with 60 Vbeta and 13 Jbeta primers that the PCR ran. Sequenced by immunoSEQ multiplex PCR; TCRdb stores in-frame clones only, minus some. The sample lists some 110,000 clones; roughly 80% were seen once. The sequencing sample was made of PBMCs. The receptors derive from a young man in good health and CMV-seropositive.

The V and J genes are TRBV2 and TRBJ2-1, with 10 positions matching TRBD2. Germline CDR1 reads SNHLY; CDR2 reads FYNNEI. This CDR3 is built from 16 residues. The junction had 7 bases not matched to a gene; V was cut back by 6 bases and J by 2 bases. As DNA, the CDR3 is TGTGCCAGCAGGCCCTGGAGCGGGGGGGCCTACAATGAGCAGTTCTTC. Translating gives CASRPWSGGAYNEQFF.

The chain employs TRBV30 and TRBJ1-1, with 7 bases that match TRBD1. V shed 0 bases and J 8 bases; nucleotides not matched to a gene: 3. The CDR3 has 12 amino acids. Per germline, CDR1 GTSNPN and CDR2 SVGIG (reference sequence). The DNA for the CDR3 is TGTGCCTGGAGTGTACAGGGGATAGAAGCTTTCTTT. It is translated as CAWSVQGIEAFF.

This clone occurred a few times. The V and J genes are TRBV5-4 and TRBJ2-3; 7 bases map to TRBD2. Looked up from germline, CDR1 is SGHNT and CDR2 is YYREEE (reference sequence). After removal of 5 bases from V and 7 bases from J, the junction contained 16 bases not matched to a gene. The CDR3 is made up of 16 amino acids. The CDR3: CASSLRSGGSGYTQYF. DNA of the CDR3: TGTGCCAGCAGTTTACGGTCGGGCGGGAGCGGGTATACGCAGTATTTT. The whole variable domain, filled in from reference TRBV5-4 and TRBJ2-3, reads ETGVTQSPTHLIKTRGQQVTLRCSSQSGHNTVSWYQQALGQGPQFIFQYYREEENGRGNFPPRFSGLQFPNYSSELNVNALELDDSALYLCASSLRSGGSGYTQYFGPGTRLTVL.

The chain employs TRBV7-3 and TRBJ1-2, with TRBD1 as a possible D gene (6 bases). Germline assignment: CDR1 SGHTA and CDR2 FQGTGA. Trimming removed 5 bases at V and 6 bases at J, with 16 bases between. There are 14 residues in the CDR3. The CDR3 here is CASSRGAYGDGYTF. CDR3 DNA: TGTGCCAGCAGCCGGGGGGCCTATGGGGATGGCTACACCTTC.

The chain combines TRBV5-4 with TRBJ2-2; no definite D call. Germline CDR1 and CDR2: SGHNT and YYREEE (reference sequence). The germline V and J ends were trimmed by 0 bases and 4 bases, with 7 bases remaining between them. This CDR3 comprises 14 residues. CDR3 region: CASSLDLFTGELFF. CDR3 coding DNA: TGTGCCAGCAGCTTGGATCTTTTCACCGGGGAGCTGTTTTTT.

The chain employs TRBV2 and TRBJ2-1, with 9 bases aligning to TRBD2. V shed 6 bases and J 0 bases; nucleotides not matched to a gene: 3. CDR3 length equals 15 residues. Germline-derived CDR1 and CDR2 are SNHLY and FYNNEI. The CDR3 spells CASRNSGSSYNEQFF. CDR3 sequence (DNA): TGTGCCAGCAGGAATAGCGGGAGCTCCTACAATGAGCAGTTCTTC.

The chain's CDR3 is CAISQGESGELFF. In DNA, the CDR3 is TGTGCCATATCTCAGGGTGAATCCGGGGAGCTGTTTTTT. V is TRBV10-3 and J is TRBJ2-2; weak D call: TRBD1 (5 bases). Trimming cost V 9 bases and J 6 bases, with 14 bases left between them. Germline lookup yields CDR1 ENHRY and CDR2 SYGVKD. This CDR3 comprises 13 residues.

V gene TRBV7-9 combines with J gene TRBJ2-1; 10 nucleotides line up with TRBD2. There are 15 residues in the CDR3. Unmatched junction bases numbered 2, after V lost 6 bases and J lost 0 bases. Germline lookup yields CDR1 SEHNR and CDR2 FQNEAQ (reference sequence). The chain's CDR3 is CASRASGSSYNEQFF. CDR3 DNA sequence: TGTGCCAGCAGAGCTAGCGGGAGCTCCTACAATGAGCAGTTCTTC.

The chain has TRBV6-1 and TRBJ2-7; D call uncertain. Between the trimmed V and J ends, which lost 0 bases and 7 bases, there was a span of 13 bases. The CDR3 loop spans 14 amino acids. Germline V gene lookup returns CDR1 MNHNS and CDR2 SASEGT. DNA of the CDR3: TGTGCCAGCAGTGAAGCGTGGTACGGCGTGGAGCAGTACGTC. It codes for CASSEAWYGVEQYV.

The chain employs TRBV7-9 and TRBJ2-2; D not resolved. Germline CDR1 reads SEHNR; CDR2 reads FQNEAQ (reference sequence). CDR3 length: 13 residues. V was clipped by 8 bases and J by 5 bases, with 12 bases between them. The CDR3 nucleotides are TGTGCCAGCGTCGGGTCGGAGACCGGGGAGCTGTTTTTT. Amino acid sequence: CASVGSETGELFF.

This chain joins TRBV19 and TRBJ1-5; D remains ambiguous. This CDR3 spans 14 amino acids. Germline V gene lookup returns CDR1 LNHDA and CDR2 SQIVND (reference sequence). Trimming took 3 bases from V and 4 from J, leaving 10 bases between them. The CDR3 sequence is CASSMEPFNQPQHF. For the CDR3, the DNA is TGTGCCAGTAGTATGGAGCCATTTAATCAGCCCCAGCATTTT.

The rearrangement uses TRBV7-2 and TRBJ2-3; 13 nucleotides match TRBD2. The germline V gene encodes CDR1 SGHTA and CDR2 FQGNSA. This CDR3 spans 16 amino acids. With 5 bases clipped from V and 6 bases from J, the junction kept 8 bases outside the gene matches. As DNA, the CDR3 is TGTGCCAGCAGCCCGGGACTAGCGGGGATTGTGGATACGCAGTATTTT. Translated, it gives CASSPGLAGIVDTQYF.

The chain combines TRBV4-2 with TRBJ2-7; 8 bases line up with TRBD2. Germline CDR1 and CDR2: LGHNA and YNFKEQ. CDR3 length: 14 amino acids. Unmatched junction bases numbered 6, after V lost 4 bases and J lost 4 bases. CDR3 region: CASSPGLGRYEQYF. The CDR3 DNA follows: TGTGCCAGCAGCCCGGGACTAGGCCGGTACGAGCAGTACTTC.

The CDR3 region is CASRQGPSTEAFF. CDR3 DNA: TGTGCCAGCAGGCAGGGGCCGAGCACTGAAGCTTTCTTT. The chain carries TRBV6-5 and TRBJ1-1, with D perhaps matching TRBD1 (6 bases). Between the trimmed V and J ends, which lost 6 bases and 4 bases, there was a span of 12 bases. The CDR3 has 13 residues. Per germline, CDR1 MNHEY and CDR2 SVGAGI.

This chain connects TRBV5-5 to TRBJ1-4; D is uncertain. The germline V gene encodes CDR1 SGHKS and CDR2 YYEKEE (reference sequence). The CDR3 runs to 14 residues. Between the trimmed V and J ends, which lost 4 bases and 7 bases, there was a span of 14 bases. The CDR3 DNA reads TGTGCCAGCAGCCCGTCAGCTTCAGGTGAAAAACTGTTTTTT. Amino acid sequence: CASSPSASGEKLFF.

The chain is built from TRBV5-4 and TRBJ2-3; possibly TRBD2 for D (6 bases). Germline V gene sequence: CDR1 SGHNT, CDR2 YYREEE (reference sequence). CDR3 length: 16 amino acids. The V and J ends lost 0 bases and 2 bases respectively, with 13 bases between them. CDR3 in amino acids: CASSLGMGGDTDTQYF. The CDR3, as DNA: TGTGCCAGCAGCTTGGGTATGGGCGGGGACACAGATACGCAGTATTTT.

The chain links TRBV5-4 to TRBJ2-1; TRBD2 aligns across 9 bases. CDR3 length equals 18 residues. Germline V gene sequence: CDR1 SGHNT, CDR2 YYREEE (reference sequence). Losses at the gene ends were 0 bases for V and 5 bases for J; bases not matched to a gene: 12. The chain's CDR3 is CASSLAGSAGGFHNEQFF. The DNA of the CDR3 is TGTGCCAGCAGCTTGGCCGGCTCCGCGGGGGGGTTCCACAATGAGCAGTTCTTC.

J is TRBJ2-1 and V is TRBV11-2, with D perhaps TRBD1 (5 bases). CDR3 length: 18 residues. Trimming removed 1 base from V and 3 bases from J, with 19 bases in between. Germline CDR1 SGHAT, CDR2 FQNNGV. Here the CDR3 DNA reads TGTGCCAGCAGCTTAGTCAGTGCTGACAGCGTATACTACAATGAGCAGTTCTTC. Residues: CASSLVSADSVYYNEQFF.

The chain is built from TRBV27 and TRBJ1-2, with 12 bases that match TRBD1. CDR1 is MNHEY and CDR2 is SMNVEV in the germline V gene (reference sequence). V lost 8 bases to trimming and J lost 6 bases; unmatched junction nucleotides: 10. The CDR3 is 15 amino acids. The CDR3 DNA follows: TGTGCCAGCCGAAGAACCGGGACAGGGGGCAATGGCTACACCTTC. This sequence encodes CASRRTGTGGNGYTF.

The J gene is TRBJ2-1, the V gene TRBV27; TRBD2 agrees at 9 bases. V shed 5 bases, J shed 7 bases, and the junction held 12 bases outside the gene matches. The CDR3 extends over 16 amino acids. Germline V gives CDR1 MNHEY, CDR2 SMNVEV (reference sequence). The CDR3 nucleotides read TGTGCCAGCAGTACCTTAACGGCTAGCGGGACTAATGAGCAGTTCTTC. Protein product: CASSTLTASGTNEQFF.

This clone was found a few times. V usage is TRBV6-1 and J usage is TRBJ2-3, with D maybe TRBD2 (5 bases). CDR3 length equals 15 residues. The germline CDR1 and CDR2 sequences are MNHNS and SASEGT. Trimming removed 7 bases at V and 5 bases at J, with 19 bases between. The CDR3 reads CASNLGSARGDTQYF. The DNA for the CDR3 is TGTGCCAGCAATCTTGGTAGCGCCCGAGGAGATACGCAGTATTTT.

The count of this clone is one. The CDR3: CASSLDRTGANVLTF. The CDR3 DNA is TGTGCCAGTAGTCTGGACAGGACTGGGGCCAACGTCCTGACTTTC. The V call is TRBV19, the J call TRBJ2-6; 7 bases match TRBD1. Trimming cost V 5 bases and J 2 bases; bases outside gene matches: 3. The CDR3 consists of 15 residues. CDR1 is LNHDA and CDR2 is SQIVND in the germline V gene (reference sequence).

This clone was observed a single time. The rearrangement joins TRBV4-1 to TRBJ1-2, with unresolved D. This CDR3 region has 15 residues. Germline lookup yields CDR1 MGHRA and CDR2 YSYEKL. V was cut by 1 base and J by 4 bases, with 13 bases left in between. The CDR3 coding sequence is TGCGCCAGCAGCCAAGTTGCGGGAGGTAGCTATGGCTACACCTTC. Its translation: CASSQVAGGSYGYTF.

Comments on this clone: The sample holds other DNA sequences that translate to the same CDR3. The rearrangement joins TRBV5-1 to TRBJ1-1; TRBD1 is a possible D gene (6 bases). Germline V CDR1 and CDR2: SGHRS, YFSETQ. CDR3 length: 13 residues. The germline V and J ends were trimmed by 2 bases and 2 bases, with 7 bases remaining between them. The CDR3 nucleotides are TGCGCCAGCAGCTTCAGGGGAAACACTGAAGCTTTCTTT. Translated: CASSFRGNTEAFF.

The chain joins TRBV10-3 to TRBJ1-6, with D unresolved. The germline V gene encodes CDR1 ENHRY and CDR2 SYGVKD. CDR3 length equals 15 residues. Trimming removed 10 bases at V and 9 bases at J, with 22 bases between. DNA of the CDR3: TGTGCCACCGACCCAGGAGGCCCCGGAATTTCACCCCTCCACTTT. As protein: CATDPGGPGISPLHF.

The V and J genes are TRBV4-1 and TRBJ2-5; 8 bases map to TRBD2. Per the germline V gene, CDR1 is MGHRA and CDR2 is YSYEKL. This CDR3 has 15 amino acids. The V gene end was trimmed by 1 base and the J gene end by 7 bases; junction bases not matched to a gene: 8. The CDR3 DNA is TGCGCCAGCAGCCAAGGGATAATAGCGGGGCGGACCCAGTACTTC. Protein sequence: CASSQGIIAGRTQYF.

The V call is TRBV30, the J call TRBJ1-6; 10 nucleotides line up with TRBD1. The V and J ends lost 5 bases and 6 bases, in that order; junction bases with no gene match: 10. The CDR3 is made up of 16 amino acids. Germline values: CDR1 GTSNPN, CDR2 SVGIG (reference sequence). The chain's CDR3 is CAWGRDRGALNSPLHF. CDR3 nucleotides: TGTGCCTGGGGTAGGGACAGGGGTGCCCTTAATTCACCCCTCCACTTT.

The chain recombines TRBV5-1 with TRBJ2-5, with D perhaps matching TRBD2 (5 bases). The V gene lost 0 bases and the J gene lost 1 base, with 10 bases spanning the gap. Germline V lookup: CDR1 SGHRS, CDR2 YFSETQ. The CDR3 totals 15 residues. The CDR3 nucleotides read TGCGCCAGCAGCTTGGCGGCAGGACTCCAAGAGACCCAGTACTTC. It is translated as CASSLAAGLQETQYF.

The rearrangement links TRBV6-5 to TRBJ2-7, with TRBD1 as a possible D gene (6 bases). Germline V gives CDR1 MNHEY, CDR2 SVGAGI. Trimming shortened V by 2 bases and J by 0 bases, and 11 bases separated the two germline ends. The CDR3 loop spans 15 amino acids. This chain's CDR3 is CASSYPSDSSYEQYF. CDR3 nucleotide sequence: TGTGCCAGCAGTTACCCCTCGGACAGCTCCTACGAGCAGTACTTC.